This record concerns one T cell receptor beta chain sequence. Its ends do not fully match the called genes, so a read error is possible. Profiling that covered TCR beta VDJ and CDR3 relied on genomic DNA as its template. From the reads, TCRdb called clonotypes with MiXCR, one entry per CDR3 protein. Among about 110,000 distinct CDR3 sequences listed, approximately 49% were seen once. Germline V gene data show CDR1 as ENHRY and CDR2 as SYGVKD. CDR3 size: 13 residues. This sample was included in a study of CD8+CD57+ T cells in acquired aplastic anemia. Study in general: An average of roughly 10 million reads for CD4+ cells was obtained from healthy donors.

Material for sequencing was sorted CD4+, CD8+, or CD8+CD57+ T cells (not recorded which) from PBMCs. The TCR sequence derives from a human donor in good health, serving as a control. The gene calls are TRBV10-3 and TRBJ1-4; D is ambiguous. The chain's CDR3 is CAVSGTEGEKLFF. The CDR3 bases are TGTGCCGTCAGTGGAACGGAGGGTGAAAAACTGTTTTTT.